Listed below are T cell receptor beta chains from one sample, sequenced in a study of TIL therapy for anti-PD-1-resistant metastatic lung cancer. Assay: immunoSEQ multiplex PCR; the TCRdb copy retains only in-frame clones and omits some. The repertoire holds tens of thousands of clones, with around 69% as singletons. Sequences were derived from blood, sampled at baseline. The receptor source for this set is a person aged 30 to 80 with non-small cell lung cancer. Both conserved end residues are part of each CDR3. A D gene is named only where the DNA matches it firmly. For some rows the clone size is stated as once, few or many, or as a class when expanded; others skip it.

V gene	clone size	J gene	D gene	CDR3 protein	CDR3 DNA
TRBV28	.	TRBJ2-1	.	CASSRTGSNEQFF	TGTGCCAGCAGCCGAACAGGGTCCAATGAGCAGTTCTTC
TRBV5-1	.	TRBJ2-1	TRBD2	CASSLVGLDANNEQFF	TGCGCCAGCAGCTTGGTGGGACTAGACGCTAACAATGAGCAGTTCTTC
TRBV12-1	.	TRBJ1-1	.	CASSSINTEAFF	TGTGCCAGCAGCTCCATAAACACTGAAGCTTTCTTT
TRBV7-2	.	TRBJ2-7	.	CASSPFSGNSYEQYF	TGTGCCAGCAGCCCTTTTAGCGGAAACTCCTACGAGCAGTACTTC
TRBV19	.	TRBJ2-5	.	CASSISVVRSETQYF	TGTGCCAGTAGTATATCAGTCGTGAGGTCTGAGACCCAGTACTTC
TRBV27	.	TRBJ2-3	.	CASSLWGTATDTQYF	TGTGCCAGCAGTTTATGGGGCACGGCCACAGATACGCAGTATTTT
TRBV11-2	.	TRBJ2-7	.	CASSLRLASYEQYF	TGTGCCAGCAGCTTAAGGCTAGCGAGCTACGAGCAGTACTTC
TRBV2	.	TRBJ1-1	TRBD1	CARGLKDRADTEAFF	TGTGCCAGAGGACTAAAGGACAGGGCTGACACTGAAGCTTTCTTT
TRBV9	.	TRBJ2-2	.	CASSGLTGELFF	TGTGCCAGCAGCGGATTGACCGGGGAGCTGTTTTTT
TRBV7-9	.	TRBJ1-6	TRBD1	CASSIRDRASPLHF	TGTGCCAGCAGCATAAGGGACAGAGCTTCACCCCTCCACTTT
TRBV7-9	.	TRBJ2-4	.	CASSLLGRGSKNIQYF	TGTGCCAGCAGCTTATTGGGCAGGGGATCCAAAAACATTCAGTACTTC
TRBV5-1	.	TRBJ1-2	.	CASSLDRSYGYTF	TGCGCCAGCAGCTTGGACAGGTCCTATGGCTACACCTTC
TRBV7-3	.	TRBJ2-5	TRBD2	CASSLTVSGSSETQYF	TGTGCCAGCAGCTTAACGGTTAGCGGGAGTTCAGAGACCCAGTACTTC
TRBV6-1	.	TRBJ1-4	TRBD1	CASSEGGTVNEKLFF	TGTGCCAGCAGTGAAGGGGGGACAGTAAATGAAAAACTGTTTTTT
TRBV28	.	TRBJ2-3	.	CASSPNQDTQYF	TGTGCCAGCAGCCCTAACCAAGATACGCAGTATTTT
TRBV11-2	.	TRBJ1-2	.	CASSLDLTWLSYGYTF	TGTGCCAGCAGCTTAGATTTGACATGGCTCAGTTATGGCTACACCTTC
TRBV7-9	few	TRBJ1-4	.	CASSPQGEKLFF	TGTGCCAGCAGCCCCCAGGGCGAAAAACTGTTTTTT
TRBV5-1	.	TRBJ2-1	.	CASSLGGSSLYNEQFF	TGCGCCAGCAGCCTTGGGGGGAGTTCGTTATACAATGAGCAGTTCTTC
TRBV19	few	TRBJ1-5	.	CASSPQDRTLPNQPQHF	TGTGCCAGTAGTCCTCAGGACCGGACATTGCCCAATCAGCCCCAGCATTTT
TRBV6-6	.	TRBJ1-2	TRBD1	CASSEDRSGRYGYTF	TGTGCCAGCAGCGAGGACAGGTCCGGGCGCTATGGCTACACCTTC
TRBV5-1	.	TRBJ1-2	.	CASSLVAGWQAANYGYTF	TGCGCCAGCAGCTTGGTGGCGGGGTGGCAGGCCGCTAACTATGGCTACACCTTC
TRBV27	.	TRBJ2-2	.	CASRILRGTGELFF	TGTGCCAGCAGGATTTTACGTGGGACCGGGGAGCTGTTTTTT
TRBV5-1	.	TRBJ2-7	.	CASSTSGNHYEQYF	TGCGCCAGCAGCACTTCCGGGAATCACTACGAGCAGTACTTC
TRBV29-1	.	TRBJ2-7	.	CSVEGRRGGDEQYF	TGCAGCGTTGAAGGGCGGCGGGGTGGAGACGAGCAGTACTTC
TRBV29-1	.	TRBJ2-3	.	CSVEGAAHIGTDTQYF	TGCAGCGTTGAAGGGGCAGCGCATATAGGAACAGATACGCAGTATTTT
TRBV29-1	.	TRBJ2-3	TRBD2	CSVEAGGLTDTQYF	TGCAGCGTTGAAGCGGGAGGCCTCACAGATACGCAGTATTTT
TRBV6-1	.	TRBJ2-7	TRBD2	CASRLAGVYEQYF	TGTGCCAGCCGCCTAGCGGGGGTTTACGAGCAGTACTTC
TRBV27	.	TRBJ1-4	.	CASMGAARNEKLFF	TGTGCCAGCATGGGGGCGGCGCGGAATGAAAAACTGTTTTTT
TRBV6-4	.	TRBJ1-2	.	CASSMTAGVAYGYTF	TGTGCCAGCAGCATGACAGCCGGGGTTGCTTATGGCTACACCTTC
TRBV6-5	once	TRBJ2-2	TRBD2	CASSYFAGGPTGELFF	TGTGCCAGCAGTTACTTTGCGGGAGGGCCGACCGGGGAGCTGTTTTTT
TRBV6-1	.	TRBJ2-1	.	CASSERPGRGNEQFF	TGTGCCAGCAGTGAGCGACCCGGGCGGGGCAATGAGCAGTTCTTC
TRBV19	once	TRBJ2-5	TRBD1	CASSMVSIRGLQETQYF	TGTGCCAGTAGTATGGTCTCTATCAGGGGGCTCCAAGAGACCCAGTACTTC
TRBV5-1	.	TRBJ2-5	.	CASTKDPIQESQYF	TGCGCCAGCACCAAGGACCCTATCCAAGAGTCCCAGTACTTC
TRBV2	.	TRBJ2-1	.	CATSGIRGYNEQFF	TGTGCCACCTCAGGGATAAGGGGCTACAATGAGCAGTTCTTC
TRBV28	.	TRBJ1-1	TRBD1	CASSPPGQGGLKAFF	TGTGCCAGCAGTCCCCCCGGACAGGGGGGATTAAAAGCTTTCTTT
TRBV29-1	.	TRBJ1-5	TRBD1	CSVEASSGTGIDQPQHF	TGCAGCGTTGAAGCTTCGTCCGGGACAGGGATCGATCAGCCCCAGCATTTT
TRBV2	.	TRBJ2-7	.	CASSLGSREQYF	TGTGCCAGCAGCCTCGGTTCGAGGGAGCAGTACTTC
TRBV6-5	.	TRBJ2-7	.	CASNQQALPYEQYF	TGTGCCAGCAATCAACAGGCGCTACCCTACGAGCAGTACTTC
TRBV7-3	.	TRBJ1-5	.	CASSSEPNQPQHF	TGTGCCAGCAGCTCCGAGCCAAATCAGCCCCAGCATTTT
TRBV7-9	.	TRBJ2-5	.	CASSLVAQETQYF	TGTGCCAGCAGCTTAGTTGCCCAAGAGACCCAGTACTTC
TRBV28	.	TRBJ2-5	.	CASRTLEGLKETQYF	TGTGCCAGCAGAACCCTCGAGGGGTTAAAGGAGACCCAGTACTTC
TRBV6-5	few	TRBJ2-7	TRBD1	CASSRGQGSYEQYF	TGTGCCAGCAGTAGGGGACAGGGCTCCTACGAGCAGTACTTC
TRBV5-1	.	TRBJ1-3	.	CASSLALLRNTIYF	TGCGCCAGCAGCTTGGCCCTTTTACGAAACACCATATATTTT
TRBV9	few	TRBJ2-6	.	CASSVQPGYNVLTF	TGTGCCAGCAGCGTACAGCCAGGATACAACGTCCTGACTTTC
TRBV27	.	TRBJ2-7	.	CASSLYPQNYEQYF	TGTGCCAGCAGTTTATATCCACAGAACTACGAGCAGTACTTC
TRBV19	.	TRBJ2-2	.	CASSSTGTTGELFF	TGTGCCAGTAGCAGTACAGGGACCACCGGGGAGCTGTTTTTT
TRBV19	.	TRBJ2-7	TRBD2	CASSTSGLAGIYEQYF	TGTGCCAGTAGTACCTCGGGACTAGCGGGGATCTACGAGCAGTACTTC
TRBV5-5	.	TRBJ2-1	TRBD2	CASSLGLAHEQFF	TGTGCCAGCAGCTTGGGACTAGCACATGAGCAGTTCTTC
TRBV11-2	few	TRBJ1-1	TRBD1	CASSLDHRTGYAEAFF	TGTGCCAGCAGCTTAGATCACCGGACAGGGTATGCTGAAGCTTTCTTT
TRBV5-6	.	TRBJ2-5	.	CASSHMDRETQYF	TGTGCCAGCAGCCATATGGACAGAGAGACCCAGTACTTC
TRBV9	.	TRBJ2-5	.	CASSVGVGAGLETQYF	TGTGCCAGCAGCGTAGGCGTGGGGGCAGGGTTAGAGACCCAGTACTTC
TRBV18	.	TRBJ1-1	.	CASSGRDGNTEAFF	TGTGCCAGCTCGGGCCGGGACGGGAACACTGAAGCTTTCTTT
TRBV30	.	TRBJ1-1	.	CAWNGDKNTEAFF	TGTGCCTGGAATGGAGACAAGAACACTGAAGCTTTCTTT
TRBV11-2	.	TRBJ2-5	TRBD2	CASSPPGLAARETQYF	TGTGCCAGCAGCCCACCGGGACTAGCGGCAAGAGAGACCCAGTACTTC